The subject of this entry is one T cell receptor beta chain. This sample was included in a study of cytomegalovirus exposure and HLA in healthy donors. This CDR3 has 14 amino acids. The germline gives CDR1 SGHRS, CDR2 YFSETQ. V gave up 0 bases and J gave up 6 bases; unmatched junction bases: 3. It was with 60 Vbeta and 13 Jbeta primers that the PCR ran. Measured with immunoSEQ multiplex PCR; TCRdb has only the in-frame clones, and not every one. This repertoire shows 150,000 to 200,000 clones, about 81% found once; its top ten account for about 3%. The sample taken for sequencing was PBMCs. The TCR comes from a woman between 50 and 59 years old in good health and CMV-seropositive. V gene TRBV5-1 combines with J gene TRBJ2-3; 8 nucleotides line up with TRBD1. The CDR3 DNA is TGCGCCAGCAGCTTGGGACAGGGGATGGATACGCAGTATTTT. It codes for CASSLGQGMDTQYF.